These T cell receptor beta chains were read from a single sample in a study of blood T cell repertoires in COVID-19. Using immunoSEQ multiplex PCR, the repertoire was profiled, and TCRdb retains in-frame clones only, with some absent. The sample yields around 200,000 clones, approximately 90% seen once. Sequencing was done on a sample of peripheral blood. The receptors were gathered from a woman between 18 and 29 years old who had recovered from COVID-19. Each CDR3 is given with its conserved first and last residue. The D gene is left open where the match is weak. Not every row has a clone size; where given, it reads once, few, many or a size class.

J: TRBJ2-7
D: TRBD2
size: NA
V: TRBV3-1/TRBV3-2
CDR3: CASSLAGGYEQYF
DNA: TGTGCCAGCAGCCTGGCGGGAGGGTACGAGCAGTACTTC

J: TRBJ1-1
D: NA
size: NA
V: TRBV11-2
CDR3: CASSFSPPVRDWPEAFF
DNA: TGTGCCAGCAGCTTTTCTCCCCCGGTAAGGGACTGGCCTGAAGCTTTCTTT

J: TRBJ1-1
D: NA
size: NA
V: TRBV3-1/TRBV3-2
CDR3: CASSQARGTEAFF
DNA: TGTGCCAGCAGCCAAGCCCGAGGCACTGAAGCTTTCTTT

J: TRBJ1-5
D: NA
size: NA
V: TRBV5-6
CDR3: CASSLFGETSNQPQHF
DNA: TGTGCCAGCAGCTTGTTCGGGGAAACTAGCAATCAGCCCCAGCATTTT

J: TRBJ2-7
D: NA
size: NA
V: TRBV3-1/TRBV3-2
CDR3: CASSQGLSGRSYEQYF
DNA: TGTGCCAGCAGCCAAGGTCTCTCGGGGAGATCCTACGAGCAGTACTTC

J: TRBJ2-1
D: TRBD2
size: NA
V: TRBV7-9
CDR3: CASSSQWTSGNEQFF
DNA: TGTGCCAGCAGCTCGCAATGGACTAGCGGCAATGAGCAGTTCTTC

J: TRBJ1-2
D: NA
size: NA
V: TRBV7-6
CDR3: CASSLVDKSGGYTF
DNA: TGTGCCAGCAGCTTAGTGGACAAATCGGGCGGCTACACCTTC

J: TRBJ1-4
D: NA
size: NA
V: TRBV18
CDR3: CASSSGETNEKLFF
DNA: TGTGCCAGCTCATCAGGGGAGACTAATGAAAAACTGTTTTTT

J: TRBJ2-7
D: TRBD2
size: NA
V: TRBV5-8
CDR3: CASSYSSGRAVLVYEQYF
DNA: TGTGCCAGCAGCTATTCTAGCGGGAGGGCGGTACTGGTCTACGAGCAGTACTTC

J: TRBJ2-1
D: TRBD2
size: NA
V: TRBV25-1
CDR3: CASSAGLAGGNEQFF
DNA: TGTGCCAGCAGTGCGGGACTAGCGGGAGGCAATGAGCAGTTCTTC

J: TRBJ1-5
D: TRBD1
size: NA
V: TRBV6-6
CDR3: CASSDRTGRQPQHF
DNA: TGTGCCAGCAGTGACAGGACAGGGAGGCAGCCCCAGCATTTT

J: TRBJ2-7
D: NA
size: NA
V: TRBV7-3
CDR3: CASSLLVPSYEQYF
DNA: TGTGCCAGCAGCTTACTAGTCCCCTCCTACGAGCAGTACTTC

J: TRBJ2-2
D: TRBD2
size: NA
V: TRBV4-2
CDR3: CASSQILYPWTSGRAGTGELFF
DNA: TGTGCCAGCAGCCAGATTCTCTATCCATGGACTAGCGGGAGGGCCGGCACCGGGGAGCTGTTTTTT

J: TRBJ1-5
D: NA
size: NA
V: TRBV3-1/TRBV3-2
CDR3: CASSQRGLSNQPQHF
DNA: TGTGCCAGCAGCCAAAGGGGCCTCAGCAATCAGCCCCAGCATTTT

J: TRBJ2-5
D: NA
size: NA
V: TRBV10-1
CDR3: CASSGWVRDQETQYF
DNA: TGCGCCAGCAGTGGGTGGGTGCGGGACCAAGAGACCCAGTACTTC

J: TRBJ2-6
D: NA
size: NA
V: TRBV7-9
CDR3: CASSSPTGSNVLTF
DNA: TGTGCCAGCAGCTCCCCCACAGGGTCCAACGTCCTGACTTTC

J: TRBJ2-1
D: NA
size: NA
V: TRBV7-2
CDR3: CASSYGVGLAGQFF
DNA: TGTGCCAGCAGCTACGGTGTGGGCCTAGCCGGGCAGTTCTTC

J: TRBJ2-1
D: TRBD1
size: many
V: TRBV2
CDR3: CASSESGQGNNEQFF
DNA: TGTGCCAGCAGCGAATCGGGACAGGGTAACAATGAGCAGTTCTTC

J: TRBJ2-7
D: NA
size: once
V: TRBV28
CDR3: CASSRTVGDYEQYF
DNA: TGTGCCAGCAGTCGGACAGTAGGGGACTACGAGCAGTACTTC

J: TRBJ2-3
D: TRBD2
size: NA
V: TRBV28
CDR3: CASRTSGSTDTQYF
DNA: TGTGCCAGCAGGACTAGCGGAAGCACAGATACGCAGTATTTT

J: TRBJ1-2
D: NA
size: NA
V: TRBV21-1
CDR3: CASSKARGWPGVTINYGYTF
DNA: TGTGCCAGCAGCAAAGCGCGAGGATGGCCAGGGGTCACGATTAACTATGGCTACACCTTC

J: TRBJ2-7
D: NA
size: once
V: TRBV28
CDR3: CASIEGNKNYEQYF
DNA: TGTGCCAGCATCGAGGGAAACAAGAACTACGAGCAGTACTTC